Presented here are 28 T cell receptor beta chains from one specimen sequenced in a study of OX40 agonist ivuxolimab in advanced cancers. Repertoires were generated with immunoSEQ multiplex PCR, while TCRdb's copy carries only in-frame clones and drops some. The sample includes tens of thousands of clones, 90% to 95% of them seen just once. The starting material was CD4+ or CD8+ T cells sorted from blood, obtained in a trial of the OX40 agonist ivuxolimab. Receptor source: an adult with an advanced solid tumor such as melanoma, head and neck, liver or kidney cancer.

The chain joins TRBV11-2 to TRBJ2-7, with 10 nucleotides matching TRBD1. Germline-derived CDR1 and CDR2 are SGHAT and FQNNGV. This CDR3 is built from 16 residues. V lost 5 bases to trimming and J lost 5 bases; unmatched junction nucleotides: 12. Here the CDR3 reads CASSRPLGQGSNEQYF. For the CDR3, the DNA is TGTGCCAGCAGCCGCCCATTGGGACAGGGGTCCAACGAGCAGTACTTC.

V is TRBV4-2 and J is TRBJ2-1; unclear D gene. Between the trimmed V and J ends, which lost 6 bases and 6 bases, there was a span of 9 bases. The CDR3 covers 12 residues. CDR1 is LGHNA and CDR2 is YNFKEQ in the germline V gene. CDR3 bases: TGTGCCAGCAGTATCCCCGGCAATGAGCAGTTCTTC. Amino acid sequence: CASSIPGNEQFF.

This chain connects TRBV19 to TRBJ2-1; 10 nucleotides align to TRBD2. The CDR3 is made up of 14 amino acids. Per the germline V gene, CDR1 is LNHDA and CDR2 is SQIVND (reference sequence). The V segment lost 6 bases and the J segment 10 bases; nucleotides outside the gene matches: 9. The CDR3 DNA is TGTGCCAGTAGCCTCCCGGGACTAGCGAGAGAGCAGTTCTTC. Amino acid sequence: CASSLPGLAREQFF.

The chain links TRBV4-3 to TRBJ2-1; no definite D call. Germline values: CDR1 LGHNA, CDR2 YSLEER. V lost 0 bases and J lost 0, with 18 bases in between. The CDR3 covers 19 residues. CDR3 sequence reads: CASSQDPQTDPSSYNEQFF. The CDR3, as DNA: TGCGCCAGCAGCCAAGATCCCCAGACGGATCCTAGCTCCTACAATGAGCAGTTCTTC.

The chain joins TRBV4-1 to TRBJ1-1, with D perhaps TRBD1 (5 bases). The CDR3 totals 15 residues. The V end was cut by 1 base, the J end by 3 bases, with 12 bases between. Germline V gene lookup returns CDR1 MGHRA and CDR2 YSYEKL. In nucleotides, the CDR3 is TGCGCCAGCAGCCAAGTAAGAGGGGCTCACACTGAAGCTTTCTTT. It specifies CASSQVRGAHTEAFF.

This clone was seen only a few times. The chain links TRBV6-5 to TRBJ1-1, with unresolved D. Germline values: CDR1 MNHEY, CDR2 SVGAGI. Trimming stripped 2 bases from V and 4 bases from J, with 8 bases between. The CDR3 is made up of 13 amino acids. The CDR3 nucleotides are TGTGCCAGCAGTTACGGGGATTTCACTGAAGCTTTCTTT. Its protein is CASSYGDFTEAFF.

This sequence joins TRBV9 and TRBJ1-1; no firm D call. The ends were cut back, 0 bases at V and 0 bases at J, with 9 bases in the middle. In germline, CDR1 is SGDLS, CDR2 YYNGEE. This CDR3 region has 15 residues. The CDR3 sequence: CASSVVVGLNTEAFF. DNA of the CDR3: TGTGCCAGCAGCGTAGTCGTAGGTCTGAACACTGAAGCTTTCTTT.

V usage is TRBV7-2 and J usage is TRBJ2-7; 9 bases are a match to TRBD1. CDR3 length: 17 amino acids. Per germline, CDR1 SGHTA and CDR2 FQGNSA. The J segment lost 0 bases and the V segment lost 1 base, leaving 7 bases of the junction unmatched. The CDR3 DNA reads as TGTGCCAGCAGCTTAGGTACAGGGGGCCGACTCTCCTACGAGCAGTACTTC. Translated: CASSLGTGGRLSYEQYF.

The V and J genes are TRBV13 and TRBJ1-2, with 9 bases lining up with TRBD1. CDR1 is PRHDT, CDR2 FYEKMQ, per germline (reference sequence). The J segment lost 5 bases and the V segment lost 0 bases, leaving 7 bases of the junction unmatched. The CDR3 is 16 residues long. For the CDR3, the DNA is TGTGCCAGCAGCTTAGGCCGCGGGACAGGGCTTTATGGCTACACCTTC. Protein: CASSLGRGTGLYGYTF.

CDR3 bases: TGCAGCGTTGAAGATCTGGACAGGGGCACCGGGGAGCTGTTTTTT. Protein product: CSVEDLDRGTGELFF. V gene TRBV29-1 combines with J gene TRBJ2-2, with 9 bases identical to TRBD1. Germline V gene lookup returns CDR1 SQVTM and CDR2 ANQGSEA. The CDR3 has 15 residues. The junction had 3 bases not matched to a gene; V was cut back by 0 bases and J by 4 bases.

The gene calls are TRBV10-3 and TRBJ2-5, with 14 nucleotides matching TRBD2. Trimming cost V 6 bases and J 3 bases; bases outside gene matches: 9. Looked up from germline, CDR1 is ENHRY and CDR2 is SYGVKD. This CDR3 is 17 amino acids long. The CDR3 loop reads CAISPGQGLAGEETQYF. As DNA, the CDR3 is TGTGCCATCAGCCCGGGACAGGGACTAGCGGGGGAAGAGACCCAGTACTTC.

The chain links TRBV7-8 to TRBJ2-7; D might be TRBD2 (5 bases). The germline V and J ends were trimmed by 5 bases and 2 bases, with 13 bases remaining between them. CDR1 is SGHVS, CDR2 FQNEAQ, per germline. This CDR3 has 14 amino acids. CDR3: CASSGGVYAYEQYF. The DNA of the CDR3 is TGTGCCAGCAGCGGAGGCGTGTACGCCTACGAGCAGTACTTC.

The CDR3 loop is CAWRDSSNQPQHF. CDR3 in DNA: TGTGCCTGGCGCGACAGTAGCAATCAGCCCCAGCATTTT. This chain joins TRBV30 and TRBJ1-5, with D possibly being TRBD1 (5 bases). CDR3 length equals 13 residues. Germline V gene data show CDR1 as GTSNPN and CDR2 as SVGIG (reference sequence). V lost 5 bases and J 0 bases, leaving 8 bases between the germline ends.

This clone came up once. At one end the junction does not follow the germline gene, possibly because of a read error. This sequence joins TRBV5-1 and TRBJ1-1, with 9 bases matching TRBD1. The length of the CDR3 is 17 residues. The germline gives CDR1 SGHRS, CDR2 YFSETQ. The CDR3 sequence: CASTLGQGGAGGTEAFF. The CDR3 coding sequence is TGCGCCAGCACCTTGGGACAGGGAGGGGCGGGAGGAACTGAAGCTTTCTTT.

The chain links TRBV19 to TRBJ2-7, with 8 positions matching TRBD2. V lost 10 bases to trimming and J lost 1 base; unmatched junction nucleotides: 6. The CDR3 covers 13 residues. Looked up from germline, CDR1 is LNHDA and CDR2 is SQIVND (reference sequence). The CDR3 region has the DNA TGTGCCACCGCAGCGGGGGTGTCCTACGAGCAGTACTTC. Translation: CATAAGVSYEQYF.

The chain recombines TRBV1 with TRBJ2-2; TRBD2, the D gene given by the table, was not confirmed from the DNA. TRBV1 is listed as a pseudogene. There are 18 residues in the CDR3. For the CDR3, the DNA is TGCACCAGCAGCCAACCCGGTAGCGTTGGATCGAACACCGGGGAGCTGTTTTTT. Its protein is CTSSQPGSVGSNTGELFF.

The rearrangement uses TRBV13 and TRBJ2-1, with TRBD2 identical over 7 bases. This CDR3 region has 15 residues. V trimming: 0 bases; J trimming: 4 bases; junction bases outside the gene matches: 3. Germline V gene lookup returns CDR1 PRHDT and CDR2 FYEKMQ (reference sequence). The CDR3 here is CASSLGTSAYNEQFF. The CDR3 DNA sequence: TGTGCCAGCAGCTTAGGCACTAGCGCATACAATGAGCAGTTCTTC.

This chain connects TRBV19 to TRBJ1-4, with D perhaps matching TRBD1 (5 bases). Trimming stripped 2 bases from V and 7 bases from J, with 8 bases between. Germline V CDR1 and CDR2: LNHDA, SQIVND (reference sequence). The CDR3 sequence is 13 residues long. The CDR3 DNA follows: TGTGCCAGTAGTATACAGGGTGGTGAAAAACTGTTTTTT. Protein: CASSIQGGEKLFF.

Comment on this clone: This specimen includes other DNA sequences encoding the same CDR3. The V and J genes are TRBV4-3 and TRBJ1-4; D might be TRBD1 (6 bases). This CDR3 comprises 16 residues. V lost 4 bases to trimming and J lost 8 bases, with 20 bases between them. Germline V gene sequence: CDR1 LGHNA, CDR2 YSLEER. CDR3 coding DNA: TGCGCCAGCAGCCCCGCGGCCCAGGGGTGGGGCGAAAAACTGTTTTTT. This encodes CASSPAAQGWGEKLFF.

This chain connects TRBV7-3 to TRBJ2-1; no definite D call. V lost 4 bases to trimming and J lost 10 bases, with 11 bases between them. Per the germline V gene, CDR1 is SGHTA and CDR2 is FQGTGA. The CDR3 covers 12 residues. The CDR3 DNA reads as TGTGCCAGCAGCTCCGACCTACGGGAGCAGTTCTTC. Protein sequence: CASSSDLREQFF.

The chain uses TRBV4-2 and TRBJ2-7; 11 bases map to TRBD2. The trim removed 3 bases at V and 3 bases at J, leaving 4 bases unmatched. CDR3 length: 15 amino acids. CDR1 LGHNA and CDR2 YNFKEQ come from the germline V gene. The CDR3 DNA reads TGTGCCAGCAGCCACGGGACTAGCGGAGACTACGAGCAGTACTTC. It specifies CASSHGTSGDYEQYF.

This clone was seen once. This chain connects TRBV27 to TRBJ2-1; no reliable D call. Trimming took off 7 bases at V and 6 bases at J, with 10 bases between the two ends. The CDR3 runs 12 residues. CDR1 and CDR2 (germline): MNHEY, SMNVEV (reference sequence). CDR3 coding DNA: TGTGCCAGCACCTCTTATTTCAATGAGCAGTTCTTC. Its protein product is CASTSYFNEQFF.

The chain employs TRBV4-1 and TRBJ1-5; D remains ambiguous. V gave up 0 bases and J gave up 7 bases, with 10 bases separating them. This CDR3 has 14 amino acids. CDR1 is MGHRA and CDR2 is YSYEKL in the germline V gene. CDR3 loop: CASSQEIGSQPQHF. CDR3 in DNA: TGCGCCAGCAGCCAAGAAATCGGGAGCCAGCCCCAGCATTTT.

This chain connects TRBV9 to TRBJ2-5, with 12 bases identical to TRBD2. Germline V CDR1 and CDR2: SGDLS, YYNGEE. CDR3 length: 17 residues. The V and J ends lost 3 bases and 2 bases, in that order; junction bases with no gene match: 8. CDR3 DNA sequence: TGTGCCAGCAGCGCTCGAGGGACTAGCGGGTTTCAAGAGACCCAGTACTTC. It codes for CASSARGTSGFQETQYF.

The table lists this clone with a count of one. The chain joins TRBV27 to TRBJ1-1, with TRBD1 matching 8 bases. The V segment lost 4 bases and the J segment 4 bases; nucleotides outside the gene matches: 8. Germline V lookup: CDR1 MNHEY, CDR2 SMNVEV (reference sequence). This CDR3 spans 15 amino acids. The CDR3 here is CASSSYPTGGTEAFF. The CDR3 DNA follows: TGTGCCAGCAGTTCCTACCCTACAGGGGGCACTGAAGCTTTCTTT.

CDR3 sequence (DNA): TGTGCCAGCAGCTTGGAGACAGGGGGCAAGGAGCAGTACTTC. Residues: CASSLETGGKEQYF. The rearrangement uses TRBV5-4 and TRBJ2-7; TRBD1 agrees at 10 bases. The germline V gene has CDR1 SGHNT and CDR2 YYREEE (reference sequence). The V gene end was trimmed by 0 bases and the J gene end by 7 bases; junction bases not matched to a gene: 4. CDR3 length: 14 amino acids. Full variable domain (outside the CDR3, taken from reference TRBV5-4 and TRBJ2-7): ETGVTQSPTHLIKTRGQQVTLRCSSQSGHNTVSWYQQALGQGPQFIFQYYREEENGRGNFPPRFSGLQFPNYSSELNVNALELDDSALYLCASSLETGGKEQYFGPGTRLTVT.

In its sample, this clone was seen once. The gene calls are TRBV21-1 and TRBJ1-1; TRBD1, as called in the table, went unchecked against the DNA. TRBV21-1 is deemed a pseudogene. This CDR3 region has 14 residues. In nucleotides, the CDR3 is TGTGCCAGCAGCAAAGTTCAGGAAAACACTGAAGCTTTCTTT. It codes for CASSKVQENTEAFF.

V and J are TRBV28 and TRBJ2-7; D might be TRBD2 (6 bases). CDR3 length: 14 amino acids. CDR1 MDHEN and CDR2 SYDVKM come from the germline V gene. Trimming removed 5 bases at V and 6 bases at J, with 17 bases between. The CDR3 region is CASSPTRSHSEQYF. In DNA, the CDR3 is TGTGCCAGCAGTCCGACTAGGTCCCACAGCGAGCAGTACTTC.